This T cell receptor (beta chain) appears in the sequencing data of a study of blood T cell repertoires in COVID-19. For the study at large: Samples representing acute and convalescent COVID-19 were sourced from the United States, Italy and Spain. Nucleic acid was either cDNA or gDNA, and it came from T cells, B-cell-depleted T cells, or PBMCs.

This CDR3 contains 13 residues. CDR1 and CDR2 from the germline V gene are LGHNA and YNFKEQ. V was cut by 3 bases and J by 4 bases, with 9 bases left in between. Study processing details: Scientists estimated how many nucleated cells there were by amplifying reference gene primers. Measured with immunoSEQ multiplex PCR; TCRdb has only the in-frame clones, and not every one. The DNA was the basis for D and trimming; V, J and clone size are from that table. The sample shows about 180,000 clones, approximately 83% of them seen only once. The chain recombines TRBV4-2 with TRBJ1-2, with D perhaps matching TRBD1 (5 bases). Sequencing was done on a sample of peripheral blood. This sequence was found in a man in his fifties or sixties with acute or convalescent COVID-19. In DNA, the CDR3 is TGTGCCAGCAGCCATACAGGTTTCTATGGCTACACCTTC. Residues: CASSHTGFYGYTF.